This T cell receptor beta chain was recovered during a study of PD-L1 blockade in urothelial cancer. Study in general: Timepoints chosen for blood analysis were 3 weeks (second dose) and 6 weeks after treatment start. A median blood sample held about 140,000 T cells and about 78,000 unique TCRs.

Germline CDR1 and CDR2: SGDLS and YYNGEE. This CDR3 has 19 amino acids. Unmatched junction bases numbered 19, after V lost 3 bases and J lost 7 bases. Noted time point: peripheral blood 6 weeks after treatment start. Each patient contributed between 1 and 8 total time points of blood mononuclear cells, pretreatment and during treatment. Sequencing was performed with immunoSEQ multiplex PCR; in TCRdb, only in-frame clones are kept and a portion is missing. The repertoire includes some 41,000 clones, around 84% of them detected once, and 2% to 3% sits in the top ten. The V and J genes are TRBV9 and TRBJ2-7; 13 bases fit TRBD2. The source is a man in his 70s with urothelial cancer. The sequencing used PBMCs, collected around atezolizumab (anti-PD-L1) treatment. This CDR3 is CASSARDLLGLAGAGEQYF. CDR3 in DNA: TGTGCCAGCAGCGCCCGAGACCTACTAGGACTAGCGGGAGCCGGAGAGCAGTACTTC. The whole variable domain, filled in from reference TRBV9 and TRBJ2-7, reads DSGVTQTPKHLITATGQRVTLRCSPRSGDLSVYWYQQSLDQGLQFLIQYYNGEERAKGNILERFSAQQFPDLHSELNLSSLELGDSALYFCASSARDLLGLAGAGEQYFGPGTRLTVT.